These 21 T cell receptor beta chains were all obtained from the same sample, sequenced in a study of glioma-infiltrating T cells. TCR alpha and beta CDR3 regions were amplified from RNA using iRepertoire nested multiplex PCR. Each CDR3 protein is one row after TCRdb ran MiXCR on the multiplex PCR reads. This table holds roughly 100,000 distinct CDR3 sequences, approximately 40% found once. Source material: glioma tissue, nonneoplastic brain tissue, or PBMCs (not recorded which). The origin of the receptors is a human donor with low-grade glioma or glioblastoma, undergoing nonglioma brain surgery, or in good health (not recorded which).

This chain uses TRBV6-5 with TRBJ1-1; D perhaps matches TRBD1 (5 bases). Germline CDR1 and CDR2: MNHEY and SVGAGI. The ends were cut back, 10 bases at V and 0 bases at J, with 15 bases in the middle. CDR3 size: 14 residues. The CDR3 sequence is CAITPEGMNTEAFF. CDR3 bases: TGTGCCATCACCCCAGAGGGGATGAACACTGAAGCTTTCTTT.

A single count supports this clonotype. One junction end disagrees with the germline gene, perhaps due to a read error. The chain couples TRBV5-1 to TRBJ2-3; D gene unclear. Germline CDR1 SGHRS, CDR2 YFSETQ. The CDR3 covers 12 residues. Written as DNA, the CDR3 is TGCGCCATCAGCTCCTACACAAATACGCAGTATTTT. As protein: CAISSYTNTQYF.

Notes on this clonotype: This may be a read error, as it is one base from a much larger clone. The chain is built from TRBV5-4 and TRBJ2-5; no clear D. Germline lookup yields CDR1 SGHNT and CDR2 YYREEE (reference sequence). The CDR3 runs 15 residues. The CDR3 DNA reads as TGTGCCAGCAGTAGAACAGCCCTACCTCAAGGGACCCAGTACTTC. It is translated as CASSRTALPQGTQYF. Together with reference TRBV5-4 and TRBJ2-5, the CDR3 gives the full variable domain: ETGVTQSPTHLIKTRGQQVTLRCSSQSGHNTVSWYQQALGQGPQFIFQYYREEENGRGNFPPRFSGLQFPNYSSELNVNALELDDSALYLCASSRTALPQGTQYFGPGTRLLVL.

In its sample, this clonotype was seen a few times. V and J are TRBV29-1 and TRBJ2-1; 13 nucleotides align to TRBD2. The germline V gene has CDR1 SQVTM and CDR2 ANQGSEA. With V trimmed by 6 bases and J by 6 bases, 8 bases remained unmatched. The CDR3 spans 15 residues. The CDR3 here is CSVDIGLAGVNEQFF. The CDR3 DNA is TGCAGCGTGGACATAGGACTAGCGGGGGTCAATGAGCAGTTCTTC.

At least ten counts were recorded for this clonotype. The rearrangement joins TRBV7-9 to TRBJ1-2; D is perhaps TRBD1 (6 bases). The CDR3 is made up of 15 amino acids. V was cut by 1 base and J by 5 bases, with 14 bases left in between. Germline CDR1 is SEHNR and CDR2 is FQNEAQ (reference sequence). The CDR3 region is CASSLDDLGGYGYTF. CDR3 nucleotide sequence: TGTGCCAGCAGCTTAGATGATTTAGGGGGATATGGCTACACCTTC. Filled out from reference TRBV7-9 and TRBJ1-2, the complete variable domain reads DTGVSQNPRHKITKRGQNVTFRCDPISEHNRLYWYRQTLGQGPEFLTYFQNEAQLEKSRLLSDRFSAERPKGSFSTLEIQRTEQGDSAMYLCASSLDDLGGYGYTFGSGTRLTVV.

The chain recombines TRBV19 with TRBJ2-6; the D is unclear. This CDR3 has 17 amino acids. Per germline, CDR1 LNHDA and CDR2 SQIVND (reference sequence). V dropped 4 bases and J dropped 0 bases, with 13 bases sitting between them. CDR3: CASSTVGRFSGANVLTF. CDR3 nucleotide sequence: TGTGCCAGTAGTACTGTCGGACGCTTCTCTGGGGCCAACGTCCTGACTTTC.

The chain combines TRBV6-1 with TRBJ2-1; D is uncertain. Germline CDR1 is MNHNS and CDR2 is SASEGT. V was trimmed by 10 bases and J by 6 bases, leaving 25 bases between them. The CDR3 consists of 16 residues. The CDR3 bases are TGTGCCATCGGTGGGGTCCTAGAAGGCCCCTTCAATGAGCAGTTCTTC. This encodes CAIGGVLEGPFNEQFF.

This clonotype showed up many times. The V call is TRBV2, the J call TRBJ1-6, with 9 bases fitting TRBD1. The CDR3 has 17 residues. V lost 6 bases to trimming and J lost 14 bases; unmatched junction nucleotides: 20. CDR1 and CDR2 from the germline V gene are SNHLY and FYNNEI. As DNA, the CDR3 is TGTGCCAGCAGGGAACCCCCGGGACAGGGAATGGGCGGCGCCCTCCACTTT. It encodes CASREPPGQGMGGALHF.

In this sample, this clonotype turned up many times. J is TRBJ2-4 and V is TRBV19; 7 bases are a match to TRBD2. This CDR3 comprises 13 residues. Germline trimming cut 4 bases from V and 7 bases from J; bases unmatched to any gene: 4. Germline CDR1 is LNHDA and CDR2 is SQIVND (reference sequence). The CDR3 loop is CASSSIGGNIQYF. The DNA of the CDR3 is TGTGCCAGTAGTAGCATCGGGGGGAACATTCAGTACTTC.

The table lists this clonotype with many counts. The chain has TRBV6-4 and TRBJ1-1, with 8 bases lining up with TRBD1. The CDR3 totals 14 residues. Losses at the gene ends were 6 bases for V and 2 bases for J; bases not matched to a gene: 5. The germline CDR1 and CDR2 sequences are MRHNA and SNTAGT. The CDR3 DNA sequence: TGTGCCAGCAGAGGAGGGACAGGTAACACTGAAGCTTTCTTT. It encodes CASRGGTGNTEAFF.

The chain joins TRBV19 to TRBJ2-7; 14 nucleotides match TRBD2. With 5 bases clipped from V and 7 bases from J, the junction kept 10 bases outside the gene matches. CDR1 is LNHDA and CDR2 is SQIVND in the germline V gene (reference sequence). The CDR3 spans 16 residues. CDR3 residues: CASSLRTSGGTKEQYF. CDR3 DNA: TGTGCCAGTAGTCTACGGACTAGCGGGGGGACCAAAGAGCAGTACTTC.

The CDR3 sequence: CASGLPARSNQPQHF. For the CDR3, the DNA is TGTGCCAGCGGTTTACCCGCAAGGAGCAATCAGCCCCAGCATTTT. The chain is built from TRBV2 and TRBJ1-5; no clear D gene. This CDR3 region has 15 residues. V dropped 8 bases and J dropped 1 base, with 15 bases sitting between them. Germline-derived CDR1 and CDR2 are SNHLY and FYNNEI.

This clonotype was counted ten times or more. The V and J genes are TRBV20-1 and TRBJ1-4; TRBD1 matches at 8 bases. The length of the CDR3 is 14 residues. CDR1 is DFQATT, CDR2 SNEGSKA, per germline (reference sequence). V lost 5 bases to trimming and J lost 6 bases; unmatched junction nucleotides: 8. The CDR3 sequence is CSAVAGTGYEKLFF. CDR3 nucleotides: TGCAGTGCTGTAGCCGGGACAGGTTATGAAAAACTGTTTTTT.

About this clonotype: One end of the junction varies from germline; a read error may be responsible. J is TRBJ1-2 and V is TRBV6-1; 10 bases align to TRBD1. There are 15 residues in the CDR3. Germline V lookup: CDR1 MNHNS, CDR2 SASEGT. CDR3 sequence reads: CASRAGQGEFYGYTF. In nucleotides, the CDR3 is TGTGCCAGCAGGGCAGGACAGGGGGAGTTCTATGGCTACACCTTT.

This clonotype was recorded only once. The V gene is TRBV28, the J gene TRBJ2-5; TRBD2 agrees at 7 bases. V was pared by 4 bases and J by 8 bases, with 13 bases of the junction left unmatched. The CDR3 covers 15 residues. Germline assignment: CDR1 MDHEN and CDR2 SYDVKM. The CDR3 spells CASSSSAGDYDTQYF. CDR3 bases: TGTGCCAGCAGTTCCTCCGCGGGAGATTACGATACCCAGTACTTC.

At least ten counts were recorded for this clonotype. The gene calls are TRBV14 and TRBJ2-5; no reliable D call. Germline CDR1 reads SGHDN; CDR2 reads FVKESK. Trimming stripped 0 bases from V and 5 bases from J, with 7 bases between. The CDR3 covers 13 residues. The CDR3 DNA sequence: TGTGCCAGCAGCCAAGATCTGGGGGAGACCCAGTACTTC. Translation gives CASSQDLGETQYF. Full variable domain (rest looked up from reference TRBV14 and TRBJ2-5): EAGVTQFPSHSVIEKGQTVTLRCDPISGHDNLYWYRRVMGKEIKFLLHFVKESKQDESGMPNNRFLAERTGGTYSTLKVQPAELEDSGVYFCASSQDLGETQYFGPGTRLLVL.

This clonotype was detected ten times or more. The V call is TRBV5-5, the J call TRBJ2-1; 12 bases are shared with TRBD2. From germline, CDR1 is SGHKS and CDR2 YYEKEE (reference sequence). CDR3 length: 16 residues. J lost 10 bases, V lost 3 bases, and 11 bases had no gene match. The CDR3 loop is CASSSSLTSGRGEQFF. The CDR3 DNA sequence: TGTGCCAGCAGCTCGAGCTTGACTAGCGGGAGAGGGGAGCAGTTCTTC.

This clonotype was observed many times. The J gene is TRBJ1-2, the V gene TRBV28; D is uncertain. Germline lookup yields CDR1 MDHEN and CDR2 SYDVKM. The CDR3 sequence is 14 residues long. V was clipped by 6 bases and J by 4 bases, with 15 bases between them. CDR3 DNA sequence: TGTGCCAGCAGCCCACATTCCGATTTCTATGGCTACACCTTC. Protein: CASSPHSDFYGYTF.

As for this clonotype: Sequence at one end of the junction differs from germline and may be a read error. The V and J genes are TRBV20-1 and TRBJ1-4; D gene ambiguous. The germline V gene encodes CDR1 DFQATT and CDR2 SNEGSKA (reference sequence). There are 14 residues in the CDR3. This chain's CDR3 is CSAQGESTKEKLFF. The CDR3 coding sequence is TGCAGTGCCCAAGGAGAGTCAACTAAAGAAAAGCTGTTTTTT.

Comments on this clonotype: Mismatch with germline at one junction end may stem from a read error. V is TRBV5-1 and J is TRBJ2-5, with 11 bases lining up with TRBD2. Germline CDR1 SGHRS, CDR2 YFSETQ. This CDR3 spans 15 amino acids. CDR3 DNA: TGCGCCAGAAGCTTGGCCGGGACTAGCGGAGAGACCCAGTACTTC. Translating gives CARSLAGTSGETQYF.

This chain's CDR3 is CSAGAGNYGYTF. The CDR3 region has the DNA TGCAGCGCCGGCGCAGGGAACTATGGCTACACCTTC. The V call is TRBV29-1, the J call TRBJ1-2, with D maybe TRBD1 (5 bases). Germline values: CDR1 SQVTM, CDR2 ANQGSEA. V was shortened by 7 bases and J by 2 bases, with 11 bases between the two germline ends. This CDR3 is built from 12 residues.